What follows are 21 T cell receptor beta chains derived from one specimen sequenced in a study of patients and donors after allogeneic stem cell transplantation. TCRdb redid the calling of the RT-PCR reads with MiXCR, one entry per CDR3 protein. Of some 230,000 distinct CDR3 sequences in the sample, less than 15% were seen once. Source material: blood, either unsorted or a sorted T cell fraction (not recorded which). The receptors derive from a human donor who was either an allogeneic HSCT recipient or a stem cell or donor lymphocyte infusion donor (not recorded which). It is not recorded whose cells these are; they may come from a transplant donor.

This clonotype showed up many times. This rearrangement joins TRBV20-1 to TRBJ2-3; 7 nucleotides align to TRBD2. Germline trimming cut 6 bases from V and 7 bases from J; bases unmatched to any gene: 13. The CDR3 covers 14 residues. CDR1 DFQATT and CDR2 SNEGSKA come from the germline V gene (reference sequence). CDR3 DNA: TGCAGTGCGGATTCTGGGCGGGAGAGGCATACGCAGTATTTT. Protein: CSADSGRERHTQYF.

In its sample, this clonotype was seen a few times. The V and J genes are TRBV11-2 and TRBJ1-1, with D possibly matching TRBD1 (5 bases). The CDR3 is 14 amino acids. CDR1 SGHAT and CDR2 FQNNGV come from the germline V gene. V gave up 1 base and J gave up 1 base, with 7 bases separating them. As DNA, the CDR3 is TGTGCCAGCAGCTTAGTTACAGGGAACACTGAAGCTTTCTTT. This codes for CASSLVTGNTEAFF.

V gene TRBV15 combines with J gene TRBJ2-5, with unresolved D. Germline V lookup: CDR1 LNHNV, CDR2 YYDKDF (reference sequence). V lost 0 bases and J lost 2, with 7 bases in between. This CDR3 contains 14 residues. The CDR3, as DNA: TGTGCCACCAGCAGAGATTTGGCGCAAGAGACCCAGTACTTC. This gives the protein CATSRDLAQETQYF.

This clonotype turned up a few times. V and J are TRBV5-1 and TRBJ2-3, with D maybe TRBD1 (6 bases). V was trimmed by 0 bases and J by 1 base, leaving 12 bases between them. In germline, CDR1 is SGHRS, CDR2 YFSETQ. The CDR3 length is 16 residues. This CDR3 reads CASSLAIAGGTDTQYF. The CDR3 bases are TGCGCCAGCAGCTTGGCCATAGCAGGGGGCACAGATACGCAGTATTTT.

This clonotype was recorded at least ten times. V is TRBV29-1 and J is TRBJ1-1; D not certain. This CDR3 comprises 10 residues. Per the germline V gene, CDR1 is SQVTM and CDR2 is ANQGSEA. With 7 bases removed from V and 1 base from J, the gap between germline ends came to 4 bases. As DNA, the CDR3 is TGCAGCGGGGGGAACACTGAAGCTTTCTTT. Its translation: CSGGNTEAFF.

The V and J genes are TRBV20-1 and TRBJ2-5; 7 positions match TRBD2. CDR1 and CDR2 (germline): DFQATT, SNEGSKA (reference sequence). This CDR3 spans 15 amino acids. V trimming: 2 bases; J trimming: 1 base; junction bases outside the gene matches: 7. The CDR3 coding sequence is TGCAGTGCTAGAAAACCCGGGACTACCCAAGAGACCCAGTACTTC. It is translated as CSARKPGTTQETQYF.

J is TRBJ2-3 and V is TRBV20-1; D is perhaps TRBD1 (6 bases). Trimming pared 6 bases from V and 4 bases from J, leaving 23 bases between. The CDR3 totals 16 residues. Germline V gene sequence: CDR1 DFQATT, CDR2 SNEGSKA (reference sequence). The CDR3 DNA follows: TGCAGTGCACCACCCTGGGGCAGGGGCACCTCAGATACGCAGTATTTT. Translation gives CSAPPWGRGTSDTQYF.

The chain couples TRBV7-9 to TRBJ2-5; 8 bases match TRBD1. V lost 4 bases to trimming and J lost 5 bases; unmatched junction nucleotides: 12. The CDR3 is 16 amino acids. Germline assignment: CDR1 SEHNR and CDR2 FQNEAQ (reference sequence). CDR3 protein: CASSSSPGQGLETQYF. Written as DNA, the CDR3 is TGTGCCAGCAGCTCGTCCCCTGGACAGGGCCTGGAGACCCAGTACTTC.

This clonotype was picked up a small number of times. CDR3 residues: CASSRARLGGTGSYEQYF. The DNA for the CDR3 is TGCGCCAGCAGCCGCGCAAGATTGGGCGGGACAGGGAGTTACGAGCAGTACTTC. This chain joins TRBV4-1 and TRBJ2-7, with 9 bases fitting TRBD1. The length of the CDR3 is 18 residues. V lost 4 bases, J lost 4 bases, and 17 bases stayed unmatched. The germline V gene has CDR1 MGHRA and CDR2 YSYEKL.

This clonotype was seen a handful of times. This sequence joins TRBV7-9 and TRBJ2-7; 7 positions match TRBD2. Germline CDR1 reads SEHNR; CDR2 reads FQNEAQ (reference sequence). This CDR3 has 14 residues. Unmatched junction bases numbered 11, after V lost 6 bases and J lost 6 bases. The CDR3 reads CASRGDYLLSEQYF. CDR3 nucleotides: TGTGCCAGCAGAGGGGACTATTTATTGTCCGAGCAGTACTTC.

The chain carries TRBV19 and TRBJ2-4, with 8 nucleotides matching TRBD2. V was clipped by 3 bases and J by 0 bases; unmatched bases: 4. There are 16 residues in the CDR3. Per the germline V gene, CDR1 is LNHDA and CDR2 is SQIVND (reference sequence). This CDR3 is CASSMVAGLAKNIQYF. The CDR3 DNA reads TGTGCCAGTAGTATGGTAGCGGGGCTAGCCAAAAACATTCAGTACTTC. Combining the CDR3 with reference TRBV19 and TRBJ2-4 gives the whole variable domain DGGITQSPKYLFRKEGQNVTLSCEQNLNHDAMYWYRQDPGQGLRLIYYSQIVNDFQKGDIAEGYSVSREKKESFPLTVTSAQKNPTAFYLCASSMVAGLAKNIQYFGAGTRLSVL.

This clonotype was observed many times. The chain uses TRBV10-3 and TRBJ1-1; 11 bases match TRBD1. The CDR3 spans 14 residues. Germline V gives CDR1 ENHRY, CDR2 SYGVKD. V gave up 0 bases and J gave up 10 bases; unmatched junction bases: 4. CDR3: CAISESGTGGTAFF. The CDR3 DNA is TGTGCCATCAGTGAGTCCGGGACAGGGGGAACAGCTTTCTTT.

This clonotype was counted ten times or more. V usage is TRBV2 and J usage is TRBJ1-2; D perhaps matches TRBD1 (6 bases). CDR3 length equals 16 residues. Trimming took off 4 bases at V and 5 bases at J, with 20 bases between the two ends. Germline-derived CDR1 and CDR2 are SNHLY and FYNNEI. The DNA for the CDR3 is TGTGCCAGCAGTGTAATGACAGGCGGGTTGGGGTATGGCTACACCTTC. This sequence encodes CASSVMTGGLGYGYTF. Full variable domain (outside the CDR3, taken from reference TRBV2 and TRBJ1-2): EPEVTQTPSHQVTQMGQEVILRCVPISNHLYFYWYRQILGQKVEFLVSFYNNEISEKSEIFDDQFSVERPDGSNFTLKIRSTKLEDSAMYFCASSVMTGGLGYGYTFGSGTRLTVV.

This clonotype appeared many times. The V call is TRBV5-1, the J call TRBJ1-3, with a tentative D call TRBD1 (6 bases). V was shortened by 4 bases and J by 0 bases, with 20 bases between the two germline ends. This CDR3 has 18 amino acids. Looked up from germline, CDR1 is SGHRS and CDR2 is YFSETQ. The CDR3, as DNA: TGCGCCAGCAGCGCCCGGGGGGCAGGTCGATTCTCTGGAAACACCATATATTTT. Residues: CASSARGAGRFSGNTIYF.

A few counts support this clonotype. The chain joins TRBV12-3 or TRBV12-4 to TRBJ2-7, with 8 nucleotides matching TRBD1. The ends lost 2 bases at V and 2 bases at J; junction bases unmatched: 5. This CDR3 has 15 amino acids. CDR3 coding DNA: TGTGCCAGCAGTTTAACTGGACAGGGACCCTACGAGCAGTACTTC. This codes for CASSLTGQGPYEQYF.

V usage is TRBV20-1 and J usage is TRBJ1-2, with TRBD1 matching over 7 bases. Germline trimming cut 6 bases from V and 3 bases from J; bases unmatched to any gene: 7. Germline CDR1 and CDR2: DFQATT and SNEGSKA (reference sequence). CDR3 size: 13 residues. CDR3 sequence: CSAYRGGHYGYTF. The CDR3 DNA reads TGCAGTGCCTATAGAGGGGGCCACTATGGCTACACCTTC.

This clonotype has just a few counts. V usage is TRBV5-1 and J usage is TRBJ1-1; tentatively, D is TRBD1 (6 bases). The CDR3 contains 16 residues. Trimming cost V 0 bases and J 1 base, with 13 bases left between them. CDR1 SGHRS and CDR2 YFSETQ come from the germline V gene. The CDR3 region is CASSLVFGQRNTEAFF. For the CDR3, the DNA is TGCGCCAGCAGCTTGGTCTTTGGACAGAGGAACACTGAAGCTTTCTTT.

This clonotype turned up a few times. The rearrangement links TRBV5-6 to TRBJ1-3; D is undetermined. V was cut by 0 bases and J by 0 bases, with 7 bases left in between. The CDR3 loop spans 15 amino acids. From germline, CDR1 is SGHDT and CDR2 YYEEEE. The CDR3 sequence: CASSLEGISGNTIYF. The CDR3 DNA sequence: TGTGCCAGCAGCTTGGAGGGTATCTCTGGAAACACCATATATTTT.

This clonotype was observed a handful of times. CDR3 nucleotides: TGTGCCAGCAGTTTACGTCAGGGACAGGGGTACGGCTACACCTTC. This gives the protein CASSLRQGQGYGYTF. V gene TRBV12-3 or TRBV12-4 combines with J gene TRBJ1-2; 10 bases agree with TRBD1. Germline trimming cut 2 bases from V and 8 bases from J; bases unmatched to any gene: 8. The CDR3 has 15 residues.

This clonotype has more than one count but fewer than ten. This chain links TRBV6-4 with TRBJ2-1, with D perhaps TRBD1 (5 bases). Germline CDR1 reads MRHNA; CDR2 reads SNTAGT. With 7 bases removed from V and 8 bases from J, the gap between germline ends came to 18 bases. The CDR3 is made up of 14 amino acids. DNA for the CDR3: TGTGCCAGCACCGAAGGGATCAGGGTGGATGAGCAGTTCTTC. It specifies CASTEGIRVDEQFF.

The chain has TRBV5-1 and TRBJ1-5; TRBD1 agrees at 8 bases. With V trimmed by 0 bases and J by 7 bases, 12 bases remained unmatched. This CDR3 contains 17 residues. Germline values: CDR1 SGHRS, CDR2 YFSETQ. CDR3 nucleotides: TGCGCCAGCAGCTTGGTAGGCAGGGGGCGAGGCATGCAGCCCCAGCATTTT. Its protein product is CASSLVGRGRGMQPQHF.